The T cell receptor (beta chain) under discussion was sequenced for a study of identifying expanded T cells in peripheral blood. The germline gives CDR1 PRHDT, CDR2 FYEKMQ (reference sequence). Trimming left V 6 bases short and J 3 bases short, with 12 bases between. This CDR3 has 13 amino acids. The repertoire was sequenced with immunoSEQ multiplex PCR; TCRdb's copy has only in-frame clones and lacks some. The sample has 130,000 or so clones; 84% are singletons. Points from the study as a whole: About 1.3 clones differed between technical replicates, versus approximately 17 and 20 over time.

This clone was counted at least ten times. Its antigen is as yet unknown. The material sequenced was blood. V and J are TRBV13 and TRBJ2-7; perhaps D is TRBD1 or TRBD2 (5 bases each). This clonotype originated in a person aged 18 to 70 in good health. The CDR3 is CASRPGRSYEQYF. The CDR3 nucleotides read TGTGCCAGCAGACCGGGACGGAGCTACGAGCAGTACTTC.